These 12 T cell receptor beta chains were sequenced from one sample in a study of cytomegalovirus exposure and HLA in healthy donors. Here immunoSEQ multiplex PCR was the method, and the copy in TCRdb shows in-frame clones only, minus some. The sample holds 150,000 or so clones, approximately 86% seen once. The sample comprised PBMCs. These receptors were collected from a man between 18 and 35 years old in good health and CMV-seropositive.

CDR3 sequence reads: CASSPLPSGEAGELFF. Written as DNA, the CDR3 is TGCGCCAGCAGCCCTCTCCCTAGTGGAGAAGCCGGGGAGCTGTTTTTT. V and J are TRBV4-3 and TRBJ2-2, with no clear D. V was cut by 4 bases and J by 6 bases, with 18 bases left in between. CDR1 is LGHNA and CDR2 is YSLEER in the germline V gene. The CDR3 consists of 16 residues.

J is TRBJ1-5 and V is TRBV5-1; 7 bases are shared with TRBD1. The V segment lost 2 bases and the J segment 7 bases; nucleotides outside the gene matches: 9. Germline V gives CDR1 SGHRS, CDR2 YFSETQ. This CDR3 region has 15 residues. This chain's CDR3 is CASSLEGTATQPQHF. Written as DNA, the CDR3 is TGCGCCAGCAGCTTAGAAGGGACAGCGACGCAGCCCCAGCATTTT.

The gene calls are TRBV5-3 and TRBJ1-1, with 12 bases matching TRBD1. TRBV5-3 is classed as an ORF, of uncertain function. Unmatched junction bases numbered 21, after V lost 0 bases and J lost 3 bases. CDR3 length: 22 amino acids. CDR3: CARSLGPPGQGAQIASDTEAFF. The CDR3 region has the DNA TGTGCCAGAAGCTTGGGTCCCCCGGGACAGGGGGCGCAAATTGCCAGCGACACTGAAGCTTTCTTT.

The chain has TRBV14 and TRBJ2-1, with D unresolved. The CDR3 contains 14 residues. The germline V gene has CDR1 SGHDN and CDR2 FVKESK. Trimming took 1 base from V and 7 from J, leaving 11 bases between them. This CDR3 is CASSQGGRKNEQFF. For the CDR3, the DNA is TGTGCCAGCAGCCAAGGCGGCAGAAAGAATGAGCAGTTCTTC.

A few counts support this clone. This chain links TRBV7-2 with TRBJ2-1; D gene unclear. Germline V gives CDR1 SGHTA, CDR2 FQGNSA. CDR3 length: 17 residues. The ends were cut back, 2 bases at V and 5 bases at J, with 19 bases in the middle. The CDR3 spells CASSLSPQRWPHNEQFF. The CDR3 DNA follows: TGTGCCAGCAGCTTAAGTCCTCAGAGGTGGCCACACAATGAGCAGTTCTTC. Using reference TRBV7-2 and TRBJ2-1 for the parts outside the CDR3, the full variable domain is GAGVSQSPSNKVTEKGKDVELRCDPISGHTALYWYRQSLGQGLEFLIYFQGNSAPDKSGLPSDRFSAERTGGSVSTLTIQRTQQEDSAVYLCASSLSPQRWPHNEQFFGPGTRLTVL.

The chain employs TRBV5-1 and TRBJ1-2, with 7 positions matching TRBD1. CDR1 and CDR2 (germline): SGHRS, YFSETQ. The CDR3 is 13 amino acids. The ends lost 5 bases at V and 4 bases at J; junction bases unmatched: 5. The CDR3 nucleotides read TGCGCCAGCAGTCGGGGACAGCGCTATGGCTACACCTTC. Its protein is CASSRGQRYGYTF.

V usage is TRBV27 and J usage is TRBJ2-1; 13 nucleotides agree with TRBD2. The germline V gene has CDR1 MNHEY and CDR2 SMNVEV (reference sequence). The V and J ends lost 6 bases and 3 bases, in that order; junction bases with no gene match: 2. CDR3 length equals 15 residues. CDR3 DNA sequence: TGTGCCAGCAGCGGACTAGCGGGGGTCTACAATGAGCAGTTCTTC. The encoded protein is CASSGLAGVYNEQFF.

The chain recombines TRBV5-1 with TRBJ2-1; D may be TRBD1 (6 bases). The germline gives CDR1 SGHRS, CDR2 YFSETQ. Trimming stripped 5 bases from V and 3 bases from J, with 12 bases between. This CDR3 is built from 14 residues. CDR3 residues: CASRTTGIYNEQFF. The CDR3 DNA reads as TGCGCCAGCAGGACGACAGGAATCTACAATGAGCAGTTCTTC.

This chain connects TRBV30 to TRBJ2-7; D gene uncertain. Germline CDR1 reads GTSNPN; CDR2 reads SVGIG (reference sequence). The CDR3 consists of 11 residues. The V end lost 4 bases, the J end lost 3 bases, and 7 bases lay between the germline ends. This chain's CDR3 is CAWMLNYEQYF. CDR3 bases: TGTGCCTGGATGTTAAACTACGAGCAGTACTTC. Looking up the rest from reference TRBV30 and TRBJ2-7 gives the full variable domain: SQTIHQWPATLVQPVGSPLSLECTVEGTSNPNLYWYRQAAGRGLQLLFYSVGIGQISSEVPQNLSASRPQDRQFILSSKKLLLSDSGFYLCAWMLNYEQYFGPGTRLTVT.

A few counts support this clone. The chain uses TRBV5-1 and TRBJ1-4, with D possibly TRBD1 on 5 matching bases. The CDR3 sequence is 14 residues long. The V end lost 4 bases, the J end lost 0 bases, and 7 bases lay between the germline ends. Germline V gene lookup returns CDR1 SGHRS and CDR2 YFSETQ. The DNA of the CDR3 is TGCGCCAGCAGCCCGACAGCAACTAATGAAAAACTGTTTTTT. Protein product: CASSPTATNEKLFF.

This clone occurred many times. This chain joins TRBV6-5 and TRBJ2-7; 8 bases fit TRBD2. This CDR3 comprises 12 residues. The junction had 4 bases not matched to a gene; V was cut back by 6 bases and J by 6 bases. The V gene's germline CDR1 is MNHEY and CDR2 SVGAGI. CDR3 DNA: TGTGCCAGCAGCACCGGGACTAGCGAGCAGTACTTC. Its protein is CASSTGTSEQYF.

This clone was detected once. V usage is TRBV9 and J usage is TRBJ1-1, with D unresolved. Germline CDR1 and CDR2: SGDLS and YYNGEE. The CDR3 sequence is 13 residues long. The V end was cut by 3 bases, the J end by 5 bases, with 11 bases between. CDR3 DNA: TGTGCCAGCAGCGCGGTGGTGCCGACTGAAGCTTTCTTT. The encoded protein is CASSAVVPTEAFF. The full variable domain, its missing parts supplied by reference TRBV9 and TRBJ1-1, is DSGVTQTPKHLITATGQRVTLRCSPRSGDLSVYWYQQSLDQGLQFLIQYYNGEERAKGNILERFSAQQFPDLHSELNLSSLELGDSALYFCASSAVVPTEAFFGQGTRLTVV.